The T cell receptor (beta chain) described here comes from a study of response to subunit inactivated influenza vaccine. The germline V gene has CDR1 LNHDA and CDR2 SQIVND (reference sequence). The V gene end was trimmed by 9 bases and the J gene end by 5 bases; junction bases not matched to a gene: 9. The CDR3 covers 14 residues. In its sample, this clonotype was seen a few times. Its cognate antigen is unknown. Findings of the study overall: There was a suggestion from the authors that each seasonal influenza vaccination recruits few new T cells.

One entry per CDR3 protein results from TCRdb running MiXCR on the RT-PCR reads. Seen here are around 490,000 distinct CDR3 sequences, around 8% observed once, and the top ten hold approximately 13%. The sequenced sample was PBMCs from blood, obtained 23 months after vaccination. The rearrangement links TRBV19 to TRBJ1-4, with 7 bases that match TRBD1. This clonotype was sampled from a man aged 50 to 69 who received an inactivated influenza vaccine. The CDR3 is CASRGGQNNEKLFF. CDR3 sequence (DNA): TGTGCCAGCCGAGGGGGACAGAACAATGAAAAACTGTTTTTT.